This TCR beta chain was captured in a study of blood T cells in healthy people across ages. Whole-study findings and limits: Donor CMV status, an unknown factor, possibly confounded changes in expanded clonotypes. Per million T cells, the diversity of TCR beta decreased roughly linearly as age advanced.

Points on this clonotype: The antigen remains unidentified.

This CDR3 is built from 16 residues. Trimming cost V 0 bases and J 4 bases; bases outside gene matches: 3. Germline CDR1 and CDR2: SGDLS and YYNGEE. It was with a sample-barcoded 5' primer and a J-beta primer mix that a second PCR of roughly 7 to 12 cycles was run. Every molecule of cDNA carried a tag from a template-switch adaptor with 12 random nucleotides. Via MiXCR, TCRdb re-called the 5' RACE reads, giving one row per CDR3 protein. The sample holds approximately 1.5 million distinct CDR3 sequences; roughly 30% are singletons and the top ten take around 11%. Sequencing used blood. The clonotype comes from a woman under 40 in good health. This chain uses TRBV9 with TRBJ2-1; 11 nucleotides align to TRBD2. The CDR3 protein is CASSVDVAGGYNEQFF. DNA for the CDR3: TGTGCCAGCAGCGTAGATGTAGCGGGGGGGTACAATGAGCAGTTCTTC.